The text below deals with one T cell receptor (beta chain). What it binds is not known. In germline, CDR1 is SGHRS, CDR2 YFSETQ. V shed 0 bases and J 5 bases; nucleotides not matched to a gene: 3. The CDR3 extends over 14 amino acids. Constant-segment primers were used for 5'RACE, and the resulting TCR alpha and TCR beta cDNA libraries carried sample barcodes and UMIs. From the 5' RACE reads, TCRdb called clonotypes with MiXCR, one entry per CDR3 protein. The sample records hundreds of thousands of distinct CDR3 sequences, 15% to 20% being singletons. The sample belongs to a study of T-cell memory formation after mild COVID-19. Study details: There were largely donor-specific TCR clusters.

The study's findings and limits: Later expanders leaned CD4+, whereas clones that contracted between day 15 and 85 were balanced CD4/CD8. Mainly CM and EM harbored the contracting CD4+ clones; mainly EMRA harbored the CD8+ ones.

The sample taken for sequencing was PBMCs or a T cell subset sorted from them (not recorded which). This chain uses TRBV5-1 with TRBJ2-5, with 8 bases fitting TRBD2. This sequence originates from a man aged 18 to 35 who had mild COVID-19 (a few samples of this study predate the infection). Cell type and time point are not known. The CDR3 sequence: CASSLVRGGETQYF. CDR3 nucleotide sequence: TGCGCCAGCAGCTTGGTCCGGGGGGGCGAGACCCAGTACTTC.